These T cell receptor beta chains were read from a single sample in a study of blood T cell repertoires in COVID-19. Libraries were prepared by immunoSEQ multiplex PCR; TCRdb keeps only in-frame clonotypes and omits some of them. The data show roughly 150,000 clones, more than 60% seen once. Material: peripheral blood. The receptors were gathered from a man aged 70 or older with acute or convalescent COVID-19. The CDR3 runs from the conserved cysteine through the conserved F or W. The order of the fields is D gene, clone size, J gene, V gene, CDR3 DNA, CDR3 protein. A D gene is named only where the DNA matches it firmly. The size entry is marked missing in some rows and otherwise reads once, few, many or a size class.

d_call: .
clone_size: .
j_call: TRBJ1-5
v_call: TRBV5-5
cdr3_nt: TGTGCCAGCAGCTTGGTAGCGGATAGCAATCAGCCCCAGCATTTT
cdr3_aa: CASSLVADSNQPQHF

d_call: .
clone_size: .
j_call: TRBJ2-2
v_call: TRBV28
cdr3_nt: TGTGCCAGCAGTTTTACTAGTCGGACCGGGGAGCTGTTTTTT
cdr3_aa: CASSFTSRTGELFF

d_call: .
clone_size: many
j_call: TRBJ2-7
v_call: TRBV11-3
cdr3_nt: TGTGCCAGCAGCCTTCTACAGGGAAAAGGTCTCGAGCAGTACTTC
cdr3_aa: CASSLLQGKGLEQYF

d_call: TRBD2
clone_size: .
j_call: TRBJ2-4
v_call: TRBV19
cdr3_nt: TGTGCCAGTAGTATCGGGGGGAGGGCCCAGTCTTCCAAAAACATTCAGTACTTC
cdr3_aa: CASSIGGRAQSSKNIQYF

d_call: TRBD2
clone_size: .
j_call: TRBJ2-6
v_call: TRBV5-5
cdr3_nt: TGTGCCAGCAGCTTCAGACTAGCGGGATTCGCTGGGGCCAACGTCCTGACTTTC
cdr3_aa: CASSFRLAGFAGANVLTF

d_call: .
clone_size: .
j_call: TRBJ1-2
v_call: TRBV5-5
cdr3_nt: TGTGCCAGCACCATGGGGGGTCTCTATGGCTACACCTTC
cdr3_aa: CASTMGGLYGYTF

d_call: .
clone_size: .
j_call: TRBJ2-2
v_call: TRBV4-3
cdr3_nt: TGCGCCAGCAGCTCGCAGGGGGGCAACACCGGGGAGCTGTTTTTT
cdr3_aa: CASSSQGGNTGELFF

d_call: .
clone_size: .
j_call: TRBJ1-6
v_call: TRBV4-1
cdr3_nt: TGCGCCAGCAGCCCAGGGGAGGGGGGCGCGTGGAATTCACCCCTCCACTTT
cdr3_aa: CASSPGEGGAWNSPLHF

d_call: TRBD2
clone_size: .
j_call: TRBJ2-7
v_call: TRBV4-2
cdr3_nt: TGTGCCAGCAGCCAAGATAGGAGCGGGAACCCTCGAGAGCAGTACTTC
cdr3_aa: CASSQDRSGNPREQYF

d_call: .
clone_size: many
j_call: TRBJ2-1
v_call: TRBV3-1/TRBV3-2
cdr3_nt: TGTGCCAGCAGCCAAAGCTCTAGCCGAAATGAGCAGTTCTTC
cdr3_aa: CASSQSSSRNEQFF

d_call: TRBD1
clone_size: .
j_call: TRBJ1-4
v_call: TRBV24-1
cdr3_nt: TGTGCCACCAGTGACCCGGGACAGGGGCCCCTTAATGAAAAACTGTTTTTT
cdr3_aa: CATSDPGQGPLNEKLFF

d_call: TRBD1
clone_size: .
j_call: TRBJ1-5
v_call: TRBV20-1
cdr3_nt: TGCAGTGCTAGTATAGACAGGGGACAGCCCCAGCATTTT
cdr3_aa: CSASIDRGQPQHF

d_call: .
clone_size: few
j_call: TRBJ1-1
v_call: TRBV6-5
cdr3_nt: TGTGCCAGCACCCACCACGGGGGTGACACTGAAGCTTTCTTT
cdr3_aa: CASTHHGGDTEAFF

d_call: TRBD1
clone_size: few
j_call: TRBJ1-1
v_call: TRBV24-1
cdr3_nt: TGTGCCACCAGGACAGGGGGCGACCACACTGAAGCTTTCTTT
cdr3_aa: CATRTGGDHTEAFF

d_call: .
clone_size: .
j_call: TRBJ2-1
v_call: TRBV19
cdr3_nt: TGTGCCAGTAGTATTCAGTATGGGGGCTTCTACAATGAGCAGTTCTTC
cdr3_aa: CASSIQYGGFYNEQFF

d_call: .
clone_size: .
j_call: TRBJ2-7
v_call: TRBV28
cdr3_nt: TGTGCCAGCAGTACAGGGCCACACGAGCAGTACTTC
cdr3_aa: CASSTGPHEQYF

d_call: TRBD1
clone_size: .
j_call: TRBJ2-4
v_call: TRBV6-6
cdr3_nt: TGTGCCAGCAGTTCGGGACAGTTGTTAGCCAAAAACATTCAGTACTTC
cdr3_aa: CASSSGQLLAKNIQYF

d_call: TRBD2
clone_size: .
j_call: TRBJ2-2
v_call: TRBV9
cdr3_nt: TGTGCCAGCAGCGTAGTCAGCGGGGGGGCCACCGGGGAGCTGTTTTTT
cdr3_aa: CASSVVSGGATGELFF

d_call: TRBD1
clone_size: .
j_call: TRBJ1-1
v_call: TRBV4-1
cdr3_nt: TGCGCCAGCAGCCAAGAAGCAAGACAGGGGGGCACTGAAGCTTTCTTT
cdr3_aa: CASSQEARQGGTEAFF

d_call: .
clone_size: few
j_call: TRBJ1-1
v_call: TRBV2
cdr3_nt: TGTGCCAGCAGACGGGAGGGGGTCGGGGAAGCTTTCTTT
cdr3_aa: CASRREGVGEAFF

d_call: .
clone_size: .
j_call: TRBJ1-4
v_call: TRBV19
cdr3_nt: TGTGCCAGTAGCGGAGACTATTCGGCGGAACTGTTTTTT
cdr3_aa: CASSGDYSAELFF

d_call: .
clone_size: .
j_call: TRBJ1-3
v_call: TRBV19
cdr3_nt: TGTGCCAGTAGTATTGGAGTCATCTCTGGAAACACCATATATTTT
cdr3_aa: CASSIGVISGNTIYF

d_call: .
clone_size: .
j_call: TRBJ2-5
v_call: TRBV3-1/TRBV3-2
cdr3_nt: TGTGCCAGCAGCCCTACCCGACCGGTTCGGGGGGAGACCCAGTACTTC
cdr3_aa: CASSPTRPVRGETQYF

d_call: TRBD2
clone_size: .
j_call: TRBJ2-7
v_call: TRBV6-2/TRBV6-3
cdr3_nt: TGTGCCAGCAGTTACCCTACGGACGGACTAGCGGGCGGCTACGAGCAGTACTTC
cdr3_aa: CASSYPTDGLAGGYEQYF

d_call: .
clone_size: .
j_call: TRBJ1-1
v_call: TRBV18
cdr3_nt: TGTGCCAGCTCACCCAACCCGACAGGCACTGAAGCTTTCTTT
cdr3_aa: CASSPNPTGTEAFF

d_call: TRBD2
clone_size: once
j_call: TRBJ2-7
v_call: TRBV5-4
cdr3_nt: TGTGCCAGCAGCTTAAGGGGGACTAGCGGGGGTTACGAGCAGTACTTC
cdr3_aa: CASSLRGTSGGYEQYF

d_call: TRBD1
clone_size: .
j_call: TRBJ2-3
v_call: TRBV27
cdr3_nt: TGTGCCAGCAGGCTTTTTACCGGGACAGGGGACACAGATACGCAGTATTTT
cdr3_aa: CASRLFTGTGDTDTQYF

d_call: TRBD1
clone_size: .
j_call: TRBJ2-3
v_call: TRBV5-6
cdr3_nt: TGTGCCAGCAGAATTGAGGGGGCCACGGGAACGCAGTATTTT
cdr3_aa: CASRIEGATGTQYF

d_call: TRBD1
clone_size: .
j_call: TRBJ2-7
v_call: TRBV27
cdr3_nt: TGTGCCAGCAGTTTCCTCGGACAGGTCGGTTCATACTTC
cdr3_aa: CASSFLGQVGSYF

d_call: .
clone_size: .
j_call: TRBJ2-1
v_call: TRBV9
cdr3_nt: TGTGCCAGCAGCGTAGACCCCCATATGAGCGAGCAGTTCTTC
cdr3_aa: CASSVDPHMSEQFF

d_call: TRBD1
clone_size: .
j_call: TRBJ2-7
v_call: TRBV18
cdr3_nt: TGTGCCAGCTCACTAACCGGGACAGGTACCCACGAGCAGTACTTC
cdr3_aa: CASSLTGTGTHEQYF

d_call: TRBD1
clone_size: .
j_call: TRBJ1-6
v_call: TRBV6-5
cdr3_nt: TGTGCCAGCAGTCTGCGGACAGGGGGTAATTCACCCCTCCACTTT
cdr3_aa: CASSLRTGGNSPLHF

d_call: TRBD2
clone_size: .
j_call: TRBJ2-1
v_call: TRBV5-4
cdr3_nt: TGTGCCAGCAGCCGAGCCGGACTAGCCTCTCTCTTC
cdr3_aa: CASSRAGLASLF

d_call: .
clone_size: .
j_call: TRBJ1-1
v_call: TRBV29-1
cdr3_nt: TGCAGCGTCTCCGACACGAACACTGAAGCTTTCTTT
cdr3_aa: CSVSDTNTEAFF

d_call: TRBD2
clone_size: few
j_call: TRBJ2-1
v_call: TRBV27
cdr3_nt: TGTGCCAGCCGATGGGGGGGTGAGCAGTTCTTC
cdr3_aa: CASRWGGEQFF

d_call: TRBD1
clone_size: .
j_call: TRBJ1-6
v_call: TRBV6-6
cdr3_nt: TGTGCCAGCAGTCTAAACCTGAATTCAGGGGGATCCTATAATTCACCCCTCCACTTT
cdr3_aa: CASSLNLNSGGSYNSPLHF

d_call: TRBD1
clone_size: .
j_call: TRBJ1-2
v_call: TRBV5-1
cdr3_nt: TGCGCCAGCAGGTCGTCTAGGGGACAGCCCCTCTATGGCTACACCTTC
cdr3_aa: CASRSSRGQPLYGYTF

d_call: TRBD2
clone_size: .
j_call: TRBJ2-5
v_call: TRBV6-5
cdr3_nt: TGTGCCAGCAGTCCCGGGACTAGCTTTGGAGAGACCCAGTACTTC
cdr3_aa: CASSPGTSFGETQYF

d_call: TRBD2
clone_size: once
j_call: TRBJ2-1
v_call: TRBV2
cdr3_nt: TGTGCCAGCACCCTTAGCGGGGGTACCTACAATGAGCAGTTCTTC
cdr3_aa: CASTLSGGTYNEQFF

d_call: TRBD1
clone_size: .
j_call: TRBJ1-1
v_call: TRBV28
cdr3_nt: TGTGCCAGCAGTTTCGGCAGTGCAGGGGGCGTTGGGTCTTTCTTT
cdr3_aa: CASSFGSAGGVGSFF